The T cell receptor beta chain under discussion was sequenced for a study of identical twins' blood T cells. Three pairs of healthy female monozygous twins were the donors. A previously described protocol, modified, built RNA-based TCR cDNA libraries. Using its own MiXCR run on the 5' RACE reads, TCRdb lists one record per CDR3 protein. Found here are about 370,000 distinct CDR3 sequences, approximately 30% of them singletons; the top ten hold around 5.6%. This clonotype was seen a handful of times. From germline, CDR1 is SGHTA and CDR2 FQGNSA. V trimming: 5 bases; J trimming: 6 bases; junction bases outside the gene matches: 9. CDR3 length: 14 residues.

Sequenced input: PBMCs. The TCR sequence derives from a woman aged 18-49 years in good health. The gene calls are TRBV7-2 and TRBJ1-1; 7 nucleotides align to TRBD1. CDR3 in amino acids: CASSPDRVVPEAFF. The CDR3 DNA reads as TGTGCCAGCAGCCCCGACAGGGTGGTGCCTGAAGCTTTCTTT.